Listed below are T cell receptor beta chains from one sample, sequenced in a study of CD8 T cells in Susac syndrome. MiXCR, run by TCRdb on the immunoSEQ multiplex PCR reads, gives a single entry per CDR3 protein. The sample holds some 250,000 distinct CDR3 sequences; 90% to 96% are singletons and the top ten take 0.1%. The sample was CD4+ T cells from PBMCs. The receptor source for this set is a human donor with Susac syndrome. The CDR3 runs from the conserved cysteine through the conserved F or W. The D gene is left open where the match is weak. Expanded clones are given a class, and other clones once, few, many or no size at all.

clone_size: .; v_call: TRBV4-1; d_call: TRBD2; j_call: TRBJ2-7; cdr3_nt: TGCGCCAGCAGCCAAGTCAGGGGAATTAGCGGGAGAGGTGAGCAGTACTTC; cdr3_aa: CASSQVRGISGRGEQYF
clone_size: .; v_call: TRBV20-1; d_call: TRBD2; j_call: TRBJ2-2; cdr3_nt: TGCAGTGCTGCGGGACTAGCGGCCCCCACCGGGGAGCTGTTTTTT; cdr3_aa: CSAAGLAAPTGELFF
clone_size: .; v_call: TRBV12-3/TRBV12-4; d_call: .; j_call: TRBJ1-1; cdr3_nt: TGTGCCAGCAGTTTCGGCGGTAACACTGAAGCTTTCTTT; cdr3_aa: CASSFGGNTEAFF
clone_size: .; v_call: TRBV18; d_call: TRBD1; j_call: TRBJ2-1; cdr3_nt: TGTGCCAGCTCAGCTCAGGGGGAAGGATGGAGTAACAATGAGCAGTTCTTC; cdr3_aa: CASSAQGEGWSNNEQFF
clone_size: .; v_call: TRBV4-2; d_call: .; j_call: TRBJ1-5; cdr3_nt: TGTGCCAGCAGCCAAGGGGGTCCCGGCGGGGATCAGCCCCAGCATTTT; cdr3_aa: CASSQGGPGGDQPQHF
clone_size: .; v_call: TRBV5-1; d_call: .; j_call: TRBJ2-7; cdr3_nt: TGCGCCAGCAGCTTGGTAGCCAATGGACCCCCGCGGGAGCAGTACTTC; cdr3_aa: CASSLVANGPPREQYF
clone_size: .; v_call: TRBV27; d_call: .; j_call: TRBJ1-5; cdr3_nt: TGTGCCAGCACGGAAGGGAATAGCAATCAGCCCCAGCATTTT; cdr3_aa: CASTEGNSNQPQHF
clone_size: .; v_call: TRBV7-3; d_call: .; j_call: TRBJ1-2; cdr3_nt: TGTGCCAGCAGCTTGCCAGGCGTGGATGGCTACACCTTC; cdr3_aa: CASSLPGVDGYTF
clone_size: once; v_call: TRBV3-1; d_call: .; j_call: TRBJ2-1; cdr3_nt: TGTGCCAGCAGCCAACAGGGTCCGGAGCGGGCTGAGCAGTTCTTC; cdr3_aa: CASSQQGPERAEQFF
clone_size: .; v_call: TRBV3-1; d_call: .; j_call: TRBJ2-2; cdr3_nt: TGTGCCAGCAGCCAACCCGGACAGTCCCCTAACACCGGGGAGCTGTTTTTT; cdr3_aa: CASSQPGQSPNTGELFF
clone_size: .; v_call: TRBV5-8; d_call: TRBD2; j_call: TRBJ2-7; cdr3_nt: TGTGCCAGCAGCACCGGACTAGCGGGGACTCAGCAGTACTTC; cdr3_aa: CASSTGLAGTQQYF
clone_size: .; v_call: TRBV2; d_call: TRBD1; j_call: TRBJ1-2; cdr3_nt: TGTGCCAGCGGACAGGGACGGAATTATGGCTACACCTTC; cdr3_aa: CASGQGRNYGYTF
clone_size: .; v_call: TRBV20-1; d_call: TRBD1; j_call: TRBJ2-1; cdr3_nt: TGCAGTGCTAGAGGATGGGCAGGGGGACCCAATGAGCAGTTCTTC; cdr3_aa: CSARGWAGGPNEQFF
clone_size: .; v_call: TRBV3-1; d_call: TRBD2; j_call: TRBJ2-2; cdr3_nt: TGTGCCAGCAGCCCAGGACTAGCGTTCGGGGAGCTGTTTTTT; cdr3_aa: CASSPGLAFGELFF
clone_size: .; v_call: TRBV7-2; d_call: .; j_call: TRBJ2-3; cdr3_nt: TGTGCCAGCAGCCCGCAGGGTCTTCGCACAGATACGCAGTATTTT; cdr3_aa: CASSPQGLRTDTQYF
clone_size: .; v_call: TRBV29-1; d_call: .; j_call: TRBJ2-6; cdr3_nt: TGCAGCGTTTACGCGGGGGCCAACGTCCTGACTTTC; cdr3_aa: CSVYAGANVLTF
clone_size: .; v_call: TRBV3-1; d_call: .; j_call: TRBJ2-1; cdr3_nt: TGTGCCAGCAGCCCGCCGGGACTTAAAATGTACAATGAGCAGTTCTTC; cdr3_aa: CASSPPGLKMYNEQFF
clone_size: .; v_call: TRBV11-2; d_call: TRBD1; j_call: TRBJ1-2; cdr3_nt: TGTGCCAGCAGCTCCTTGGACAGGAACTATGGCTACACCTTC; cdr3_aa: CASSSLDRNYGYTF
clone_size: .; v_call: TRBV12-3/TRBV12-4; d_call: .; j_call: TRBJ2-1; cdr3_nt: TGTGCCAGCAGTTTACGGGACCGTCCCTACAATGAGCAGTTCTTC; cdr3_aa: CASSLRDRPYNEQFF
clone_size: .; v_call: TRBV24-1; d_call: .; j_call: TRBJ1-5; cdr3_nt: TGTGCCACCAGTGATGTGCGGGGTCAGCCCCAGCATTTT; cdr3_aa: CATSDVRGQPQHF
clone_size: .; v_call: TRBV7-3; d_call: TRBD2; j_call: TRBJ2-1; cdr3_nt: TGTGCCAGCAGCTTAAGTCGCCTAACTAGCGGGAACTCGTACAATGAGCAGTTCTTC; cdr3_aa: CASSLSRLTSGNSYNEQFF
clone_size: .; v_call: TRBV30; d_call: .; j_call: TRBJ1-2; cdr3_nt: TGTGCCTGGCTTCACGGGACAAGGGCTAACTATGGCTACACCTTC; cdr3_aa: CAWLHGTRANYGYTF
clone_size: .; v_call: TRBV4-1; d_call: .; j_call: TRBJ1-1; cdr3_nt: TGCGCCAGCAGCCCCCCTCTTAGGTCCACTGAAGCTTTCTTT; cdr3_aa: CASSPPLRSTEAFF
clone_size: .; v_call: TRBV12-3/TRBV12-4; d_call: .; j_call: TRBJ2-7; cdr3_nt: TGTGCCAGCAGTCTATCAGCGACGGGCGGGTACGAGCAGTACTTC; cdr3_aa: CASSLSATGGYEQYF
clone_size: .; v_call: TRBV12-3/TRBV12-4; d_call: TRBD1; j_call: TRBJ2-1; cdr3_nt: TGTGCCAGCAGTTTTCGGACAGGGGGGCGTAGGGAGCAGTTCTTC; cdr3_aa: CASSFRTGGRREQFF
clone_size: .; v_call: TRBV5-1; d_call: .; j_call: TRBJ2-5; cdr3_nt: TGCGCCAGCAGCTTCAAGAAGACCCAGTACTTC; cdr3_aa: CASSFKKTQYF
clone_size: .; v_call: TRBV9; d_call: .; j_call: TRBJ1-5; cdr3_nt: TGTGCCAGCAGCGTCGAGGACAGTGCGGGGCAGCCCCAGCATTTT; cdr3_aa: CASSVEDSAGQPQHF
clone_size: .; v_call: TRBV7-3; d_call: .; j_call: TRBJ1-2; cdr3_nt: TGTGCCAGCAGCTTGGGAGGGCACTATGGCTACACCTTC; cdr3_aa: CASSLGGHYGYTF
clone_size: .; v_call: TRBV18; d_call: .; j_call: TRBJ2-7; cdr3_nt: TGTGCCAGCTCACCAGAAGATAGGTACGAGCAGTACTTC; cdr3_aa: CASSPEDRYEQYF
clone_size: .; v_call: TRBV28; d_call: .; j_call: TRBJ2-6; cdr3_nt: TGTGCCAGCAACAGGTGGGGGACGGGGGCCAACGTCCTGACTTTC; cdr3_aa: CASNRWGTGANVLTF
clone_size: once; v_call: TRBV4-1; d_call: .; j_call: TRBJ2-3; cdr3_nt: TGCGCCAGCAGCCAAGAACTTACAGATACGCAGTATTTT; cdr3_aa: CASSQELTDTQYF
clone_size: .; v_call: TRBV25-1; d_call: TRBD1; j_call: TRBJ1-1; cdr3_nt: TGTGCCAGCAGTGGAGATCCTAGGGGGCACACTGAAGCTTTCTTT; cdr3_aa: CASSGDPRGHTEAFF
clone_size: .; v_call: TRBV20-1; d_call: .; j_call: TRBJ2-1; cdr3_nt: TGCAGTGTGGGCGGGCGGAGCTCCTACAATGAGCAGTTCTTC; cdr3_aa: CSVGGRSSYNEQFF
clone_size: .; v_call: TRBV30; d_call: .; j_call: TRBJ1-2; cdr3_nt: TGTGCCTGGATTTATTATCACCGAGACAGAGGCTATTATGGCTACACCTTC; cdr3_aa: CAWIYYHRDRGYYGYTF
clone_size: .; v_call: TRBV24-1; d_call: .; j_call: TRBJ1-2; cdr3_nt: TGTGCCACCAGGGAGGCCGCAGGAGGCTACACCTTC; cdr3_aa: CATREAAGGYTF
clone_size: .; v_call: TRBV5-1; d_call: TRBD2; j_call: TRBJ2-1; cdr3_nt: TGCGCCAGCAGCCAGAACCCGACTAGCGGGAGGAGATACAATGAGCAGTTCTTC; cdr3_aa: CASSQNPTSGRRYNEQFF
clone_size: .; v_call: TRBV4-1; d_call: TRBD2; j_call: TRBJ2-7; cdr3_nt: TGCGCCAGCAGCCAAGATTTGGGCGGGAGCCAGCCCTACGAGCAGTACTTC; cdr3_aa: CASSQDLGGSQPYEQYF
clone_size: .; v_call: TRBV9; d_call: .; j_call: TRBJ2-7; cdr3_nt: TGTGCCAGCAGCACGCCAGGGTCCTCCTACGAGCAGTACTTC; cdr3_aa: CASSTPGSSYEQYF
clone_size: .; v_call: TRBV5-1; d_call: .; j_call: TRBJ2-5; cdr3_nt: TGCGCCAGCAGCCGATTCCCGGGGTCTAAGACCCAGTACTTC; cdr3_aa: CASSRFPGSKTQYF
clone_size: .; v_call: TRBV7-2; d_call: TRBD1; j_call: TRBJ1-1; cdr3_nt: TGTGCCAGCAGCACCCGGACAGGGGTCGAAGCTTTCTTT; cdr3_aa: CASSTRTGVEAFF
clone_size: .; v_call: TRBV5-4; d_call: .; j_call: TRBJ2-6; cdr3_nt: TGTGCCAGCAGCGCGGGCTCCCCTGGGGCCAACGTCCTGACTTTC; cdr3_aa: CASSAGSPGANVLTF
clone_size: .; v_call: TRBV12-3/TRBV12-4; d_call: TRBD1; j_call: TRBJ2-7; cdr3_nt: TGTGCCACCAGACAGGGTACCTACGAGCAGTACTTC; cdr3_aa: CATRQGTYEQYF
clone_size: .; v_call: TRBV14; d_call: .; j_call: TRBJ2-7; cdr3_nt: TGTGCCAGCAGCCAAGGACTGAGGAACTACGAGCAGTACTTC; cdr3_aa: CASSQGLRNYEQYF
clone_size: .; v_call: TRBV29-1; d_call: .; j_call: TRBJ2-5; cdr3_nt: TGCAGCGTTGAAAACAGGGCGGGAGAGACCCAGTACTTC; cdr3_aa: CSVENRAGETQYF
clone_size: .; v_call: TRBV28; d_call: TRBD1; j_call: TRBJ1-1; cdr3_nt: TGTGCCAGCAGTCCCCGGACAGGGAGGGAGACTGAAGCTTTCTTT; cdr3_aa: CASSPRTGRETEAFF
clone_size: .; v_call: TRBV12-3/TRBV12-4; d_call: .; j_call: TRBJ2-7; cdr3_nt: TGTGCCAGCAGCGCGGGCGGGTCAGCCCCCTACGAGCAGTACTTC; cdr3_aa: CASSAGGSAPYEQYF
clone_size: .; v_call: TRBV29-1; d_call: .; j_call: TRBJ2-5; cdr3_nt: TGCAGCGTCGGGGCAGGAAGCAAAGAGACCCAGTACTTC; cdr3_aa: CSVGAGSKETQYF
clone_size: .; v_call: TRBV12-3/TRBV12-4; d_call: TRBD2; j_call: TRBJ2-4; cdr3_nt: TGTGCCAGCAGTAAAGGCCTAGCGGGAGGTACCTTACTAGCCAAAAACATTCAGTACTTC; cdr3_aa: CASSKGLAGGTLLAKNIQYF
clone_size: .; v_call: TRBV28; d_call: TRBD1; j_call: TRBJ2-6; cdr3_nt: TGTGCCAGCAGTTTGGGACAGTTCTCTGGGGCCAACGTCCTGACTTTC; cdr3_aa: CASSLGQFSGANVLTF
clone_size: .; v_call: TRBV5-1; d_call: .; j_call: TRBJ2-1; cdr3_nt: TGCGCCAGCAGTATAAACAGGCACTCCTACAATGAGCAGTTCTTC; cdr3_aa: CASSINRHSYNEQFF
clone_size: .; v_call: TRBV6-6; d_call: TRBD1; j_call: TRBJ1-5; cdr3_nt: TGTGCCAGCAGTTTCGACAGGGGCAATCAGCCCCAGCATTTT; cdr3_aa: CASSFDRGNQPQHF
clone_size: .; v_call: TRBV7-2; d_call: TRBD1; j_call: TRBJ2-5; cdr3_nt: TGTGCCAGCAGCCTCAGGGGGAGCTCGGAGACCCAGTACTTC; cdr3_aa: CASSLRGSSETQYF
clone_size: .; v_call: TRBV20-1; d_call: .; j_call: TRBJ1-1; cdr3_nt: TGCAGTGCTAGAGGAGTTGGAACTGAAGCTTTCTTT; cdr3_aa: CSARGVGTEAFF
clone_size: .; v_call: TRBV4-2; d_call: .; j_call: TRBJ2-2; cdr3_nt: TGTGCCAGCAAGGGGGGAGGACCCACCGGGGAGCTGTTTTTT; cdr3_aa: CASKGGGPTGELFF
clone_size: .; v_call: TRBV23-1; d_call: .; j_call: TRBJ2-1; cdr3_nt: TGCGCCAGCAGCCGAACCGGGACGTTAGAGCAGTTCTTC; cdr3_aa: CASSRTGTLEQFF
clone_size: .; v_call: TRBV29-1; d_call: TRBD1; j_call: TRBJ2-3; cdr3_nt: TGCAGCGTTGGTCGGACAGGGGGTTCAACTAGCACAGATACGCAGTATTTT; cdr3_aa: CSVGRTGGSTSTDTQYF
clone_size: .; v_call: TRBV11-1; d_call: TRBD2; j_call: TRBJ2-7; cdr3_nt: TGTGCCAGCAGCACCAGCTATGTGACTAGCGGGAGGGAGCAGTACTTC; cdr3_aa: CASSTSYVTSGREQYF